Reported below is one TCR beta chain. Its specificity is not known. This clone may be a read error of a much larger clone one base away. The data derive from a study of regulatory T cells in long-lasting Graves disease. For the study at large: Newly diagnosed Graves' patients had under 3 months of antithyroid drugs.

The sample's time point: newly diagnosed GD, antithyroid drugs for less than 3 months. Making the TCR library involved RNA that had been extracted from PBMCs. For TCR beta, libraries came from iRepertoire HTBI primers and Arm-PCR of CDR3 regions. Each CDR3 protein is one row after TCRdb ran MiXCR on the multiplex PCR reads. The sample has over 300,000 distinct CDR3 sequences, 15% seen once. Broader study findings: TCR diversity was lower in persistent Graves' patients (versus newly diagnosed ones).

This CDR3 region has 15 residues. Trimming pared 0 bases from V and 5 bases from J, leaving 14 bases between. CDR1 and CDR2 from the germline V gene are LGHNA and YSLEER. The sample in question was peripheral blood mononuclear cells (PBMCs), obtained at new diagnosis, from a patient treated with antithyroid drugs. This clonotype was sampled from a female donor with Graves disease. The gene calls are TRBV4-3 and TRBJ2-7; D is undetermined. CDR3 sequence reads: CASSQDKVAPHEQYF. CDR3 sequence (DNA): TGCGCCAGCAGCCAAGATAAGGTAGCCCCCCACGAGCAGTACTTC.